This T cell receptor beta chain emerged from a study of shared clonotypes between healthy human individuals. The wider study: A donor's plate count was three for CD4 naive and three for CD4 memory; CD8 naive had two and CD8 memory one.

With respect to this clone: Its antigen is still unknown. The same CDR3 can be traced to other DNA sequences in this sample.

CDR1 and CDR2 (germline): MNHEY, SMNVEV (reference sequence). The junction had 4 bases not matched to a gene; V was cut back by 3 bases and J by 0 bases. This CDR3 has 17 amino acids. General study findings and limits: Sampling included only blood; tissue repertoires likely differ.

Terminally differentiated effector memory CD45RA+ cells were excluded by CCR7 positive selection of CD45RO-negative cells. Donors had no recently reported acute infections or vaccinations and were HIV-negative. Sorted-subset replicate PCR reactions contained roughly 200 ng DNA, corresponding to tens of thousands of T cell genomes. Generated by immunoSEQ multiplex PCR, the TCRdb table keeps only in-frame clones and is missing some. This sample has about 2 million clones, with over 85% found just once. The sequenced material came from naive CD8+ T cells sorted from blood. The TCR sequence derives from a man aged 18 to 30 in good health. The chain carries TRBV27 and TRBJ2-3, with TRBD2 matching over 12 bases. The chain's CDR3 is CASSFLGTSGSTDTQYF. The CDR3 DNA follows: TGTGCCAGCAGTTTTTTAGGGACTAGCGGGAGCACAGATACGCAGTATTTT.